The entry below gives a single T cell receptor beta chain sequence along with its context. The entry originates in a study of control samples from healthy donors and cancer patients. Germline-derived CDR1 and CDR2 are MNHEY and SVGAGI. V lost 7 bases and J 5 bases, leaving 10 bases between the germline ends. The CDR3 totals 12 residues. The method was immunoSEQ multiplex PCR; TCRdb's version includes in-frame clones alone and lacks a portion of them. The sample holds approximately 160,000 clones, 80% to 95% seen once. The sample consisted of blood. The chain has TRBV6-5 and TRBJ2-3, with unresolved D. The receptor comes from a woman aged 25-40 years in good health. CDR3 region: CASTRLGDTQYF. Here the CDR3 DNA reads TGTGCCAGCACCCGTCTGGGAGATACGCAGTATTTT.